Each of the 24 T cell receptor beta chains below was sequenced from the same sample in a study of blood T cells in healthy people across ages. Primers used in a second PCR of roughly 6 to 12 cycles were a sample-barcoded 5' primer and a J-beta primer mix. TCRdb reprocessed the 5' RACE reads with MiXCR, giving one entry per CDR3 protein. Altogether 350,000 to 450,000 distinct CDR3 sequences are present, more than 45% being singletons, with the ten largest covering about 54%. The sample comprised blood. The receptors come from a man in his fifties or sixties in good health.

This chain links TRBV28 with TRBJ2-5, with 10 bases identical to TRBD2. The V and J ends lost 1 base and 2 bases, in that order; junction bases with no gene match: 4. Germline CDR1 and CDR2: MDHEN and SYDVKM. This CDR3 comprises 16 residues. CDR3 residues: CASSLSASGGQETQYF. Written as DNA, the CDR3 is TGTGCCAGCAGTTTATCGGCTAGCGGGGGACAAGAGACCCAGTACTTC.

The chain uses TRBV4-1 and TRBJ2-5; D uncertain. The CDR3 is made up of 16 amino acids. From germline, CDR1 is MGHRA and CDR2 YSYEKL. V was pared by 3 bases and J by 5 bases, with 19 bases between. Written as DNA, the CDR3 is TGCGCCAGCAGCCACACCTCAGGCAGTAGGTGGGAGACCCAGTACTTC. Protein sequence: CASSHTSGSRWETQYF.

This rearrangement joins TRBV18 to TRBJ2-7; D is ambiguous. In germline, CDR1 is KGHSH, CDR2 LQKENI. The germline V and J ends were trimmed by 4 bases and 2 bases, with 9 bases remaining between them. This CDR3 has 13 residues. CDR3: CASSLQATYEQYF. The CDR3 DNA sequence: TGTGCCAGCTCACTCCAGGCAACCTACGAGCAGTACTTC.

This clonotype was observed at least ten times. V gene TRBV7-9 combines with J gene TRBJ1-2; unclear D gene. The V gene lost 5 bases and the J gene lost 4 bases, with 11 bases spanning the gap. The germline V gene encodes CDR1 SEHNR and CDR2 FQNEAQ (reference sequence). This CDR3 has 13 amino acids. The CDR3 DNA is TGTGCCAGCAGCAGCGAAGGTATCTATGGCTACACCTTC. As protein: CASSSEGIYGYTF.

The V call is TRBV12-5, the J call TRBJ2-4, with TRBD2 matching 8 bases. The germline V gene encodes CDR1 LGHNT and CDR2 FRNRAP. The CDR3 runs 12 residues. The CDR3 sequence: CATGGTQDIQYF. Here the CDR3 DNA reads TGTGCAACGGGGGGGACGCAGGACATTCAGTACTTC.

This chain links TRBV5-1 with TRBJ2-7, with 7 nucleotides matching TRBD1. This CDR3 has 15 residues. Unmatched junction bases numbered 6, after V lost 0 bases and J lost 3 bases. CDR1 and CDR2 from the germline V gene are SGHRS and YFSETQ. The CDR3 loop reads CASSLGGGPRYEQYF. For the CDR3, the DNA is TGCGCCAGCAGCTTGGGAGGGGGCCCCCGCTACGAGCAGTACTTC.

This clonotype was detected ten times or more. The gene calls are TRBV5-6 and TRBJ1-6; D unresolved. The germline CDR1 and CDR2 sequences are SGHDT and YYEEEE. The CDR3 has 15 residues. V lost 0 bases, J lost 0 bases, and 4 bases lay in between. In DNA form, the CDR3 reads TGTGCCAGCAGCTTGGGGGTCTCCTATAATTCACCCCTCCACTTT. Its translation is CASSLGVSYNSPLHF.

This clonotype was recorded many times. This rearrangement joins TRBV12-3 or TRBV12-4 to TRBJ2-3; D gene uncertain. The CDR3 is made up of 15 amino acids. Trimming took off 4 bases at V and 1 base at J, with 12 bases between the two ends. The CDR3 sequence is CASSWDVAGTDTQYF. The CDR3 DNA reads TGTGCCAGCAGTTGGGATGTAGCCGGCACAGATACGCAGTATTTT.

The chain links TRBV6-6 to TRBJ2-3; 8 nucleotides align to TRBD2. The junction had 6 bases not matched to a gene; V was cut back by 6 bases and J by 1 base. Germline V gives CDR1 MNHNY, CDR2 SVGAGI (reference sequence). This CDR3 contains 15 residues. This chain's CDR3 is CASRGLAGRTDTQYF. CDR3 DNA: TGTGCCAGCAGAGGACTAGCCGGCCGCACAGATACGCAGTATTTT.

The chain couples TRBV12-3 or TRBV12-4 to TRBJ2-4; TRBD1 matches 7 bases. The J call is doubtful: the DNA matches TRBJ2-7 better. CDR3 length equals 13 residues. DNA for the CDR3: TGTGCCAGCAGCCTCAGACAGGGCGGCGAGCAGTACTTC. The encoded protein is CASSLRQGGEQYF.

The chain employs TRBV2 and TRBJ2-1; 7 nucleotides line up with TRBD1. Germline CDR1 and CDR2: SNHLY and FYNNEI. There are 15 residues in the CDR3. With V trimmed by 8 bases and J by 2 bases, 9 bases remained unmatched. The CDR3 DNA follows: TGTGCCAGCGAGGGATACAGGGGTGCCTACAATGAGCAGTTCTTC. Encoded protein: CASEGYRGAYNEQFF.

This chain links TRBV10-3 with TRBJ1-5; D not certain. V was pared by 2 bases and J by 4 bases, with 3 bases between. The CDR3 is 12 residues long. Per the germline V gene, CDR1 is ENHRY and CDR2 is SYGVKD. CDR3 sequence: CAISEPNQPQHF. Written as DNA, the CDR3 is TGTGCCATCAGTGAGCCTAATCAGCCCCAGCATTTT.

The gene calls are TRBV4-2 and TRBJ2-5, with 7 bases aligning to TRBD2. The DNA matches TRBJ2-7 better at its end, which makes the J call doubtful. There are 16 residues in the CDR3. CDR1 is LGHNA, CDR2 YNFKEQ, per germline. The CDR3 DNA sequence: TGTGCCAGCAGCCCCCGGTGGGGCGGGAGTGGCTACGAGCAGTACTTC. Encoded protein: CASSPRWGGSGYEQYF.

The chain is built from TRBV7-9 and TRBJ2-3; D is unclear. There are 13 residues in the CDR3. The germline V and J ends were trimmed by 6 bases and 0 bases, with 7 bases remaining between them. Germline lookup yields CDR1 SEHNR and CDR2 FQNEAQ (reference sequence). CDR3 residues: CASSLPSTDTQYF. The CDR3 coding sequence is TGTGCCAGCAGTCTACCTAGCACAGATACGCAGTATTTT.

The J gene is TRBJ1-6, the V gene TRBV4-2, with 7 bases aligning to TRBD1. This CDR3 spans 15 amino acids. Per the germline V gene, CDR1 is LGHNA and CDR2 is YNFKEQ. Losses at the gene ends were 4 bases for V and 12 bases for J; bases not matched to a gene: 12. The CDR3 DNA is TGTGCCAGCAGCCTAATCAGGGGGACTTGGGGACCCCTCCACTTT. Translated: CASSLIRGTWGPLHF.

V usage is TRBV20-1 and J usage is TRBJ1-6; the D gene is possibly TRBD1 (5 bases). Trimming pared 0 bases from V and 8 bases from J, leaving 14 bases between. This CDR3 contains 15 residues. From germline, CDR1 is DFQATT and CDR2 SNEGSKA (reference sequence). CDR3 bases: TGCAGTGCTAGAGATCCAGGGCAAGAGGATTCACCCCTCCACTTT. Amino acid sequence: CSARDPGQEDSPLHF.

This chain connects TRBV5-1 to TRBJ2-6; D perhaps matches TRBD2 (5 bases). Germline CDR1 SGHRS, CDR2 YFSETQ. Trimming left V 1 base short and J 1 base short, with 9 bases between. CDR3 size: 16 residues. DNA for the CDR3: TGCGCCAGCAGCTTGCTGGCGGGTTCTGGGGCCAACGTCCTGACTTTC. This sequence encodes CASSLLAGSGANVLTF.

This chain links TRBV24-1 with TRBJ2-1, with D maybe TRBD2 (6 bases). The CDR3 spans 15 residues. Trimming shortened V by 3 bases and J by 6 bases, and 14 bases separated the two germline ends. Germline-derived CDR1 and CDR2 are KGHDR and SFDVKD. The CDR3 here is CATSDVGGTGNEQFF. CDR3 nucleotides: TGTGCCACCAGTGATGTTGGGGGGACGGGCAATGAGCAGTTCTTC.

This clonotype has a single count. This chain joins TRBV29-1 and TRBJ2-3; a possible D gene is TRBD1 (6 bases). The CDR3 is made up of 14 amino acids. V shed 1 base and J shed 2 bases, with 10 bases lying between them. CDR1 and CDR2 from the germline V gene are SQVTM and ANQGSEA. The CDR3 loop is CSVEVGANTDTQYF. CDR3 DNA: TGCAGCGTTGAAGTGGGGGCCAACACAGATACGCAGTATTTT.

J is TRBJ2-7 and V is TRBV7-2; possibly TRBD1 for D (5 bases). Matching the DNA end better, TRBJ2-5 makes the J call doubtful. CDR3 size: 16 residues. Germline CDR1 reads SGHTA; CDR2 reads FQGNSA. This CDR3 is CASSSKTELYQETQYF. The CDR3 DNA reads as TGTGCCAGCAGCTCGAAGACAGAGCTGTACCAAGAGACCCAGTACTTC.

This chain joins TRBV20-1 and TRBJ1-6; maybe TRBD1 (6 bases). The length of the CDR3 is 15 residues. CDR1 and CDR2 from the germline V gene are DFQATT and SNEGSKA (reference sequence). V dropped 0 bases and J dropped 10 bases, with 16 bases sitting between them. CDR3 in DNA: TGCAGTGCTAGAGATGGTTACAGGGTAGGATCACCCCTCCACTTT. It is translated as CSARDGYRVGSPLHF.

To note about this clonotype: As the CDR3 is not closed by the conserved phenylalanine or tryptophan, this likely results from a read error. This rearrangement joins TRBV30 to TRBJ2-3; 8 bases fit TRBD1. Trimming cost V 5 bases and J 7 bases; bases outside gene matches: 8. The CDR3 is made up of 13 amino acids. The germline V gene has CDR1 GTSNPN and CDR2 SVGIG (reference sequence). CDR3 loop: CAWEGQEVNTQYL. As DNA, the CDR3 is TGTGCCTGGGAGGGACAGGAGGTTAATACGCAGTATTTA.

J is TRBJ1-2 and V is TRBV11-2, with TRBD1 as a possible D gene (6 bases). The length of the CDR3 is 13 residues. Trimming stripped 5 bases from V and 8 bases from J, with 15 bases between. The V gene's germline CDR1 is SGHAT and CDR2 FQNNGV. CDR3 region: CASSSRGAPGYTF. CDR3 coding DNA: TGTGCCAGCAGCAGCCGGGGGGCGCCCGGCTACACCTTC.

The rearrangement uses TRBV7-2 and TRBJ2-5; D could derive from TRBD1 or TRBD2 (6 bases each). The CDR3 is made up of 13 amino acids. The V gene's germline CDR1 is SGHTA and CDR2 FQGNSA. The DNA for the CDR3 is TGTGCTATAGCGAGGGGGGCCCAAGAGACCCAGTACTTC. It translates to CAIARGAQETQYF. Full variable domain (rest looked up from reference TRBV7-2 and TRBJ2-5): GAGVSQSPSNKVTEKGKDVELRCDPISGHTALYWYRQSLGQGLEFLIYFQGNSAPDKSGLPSDRFSAERTGGSVSTLTIQRTQQEDSAVYLCAIARGAQETQYFGPGTRLLVL.